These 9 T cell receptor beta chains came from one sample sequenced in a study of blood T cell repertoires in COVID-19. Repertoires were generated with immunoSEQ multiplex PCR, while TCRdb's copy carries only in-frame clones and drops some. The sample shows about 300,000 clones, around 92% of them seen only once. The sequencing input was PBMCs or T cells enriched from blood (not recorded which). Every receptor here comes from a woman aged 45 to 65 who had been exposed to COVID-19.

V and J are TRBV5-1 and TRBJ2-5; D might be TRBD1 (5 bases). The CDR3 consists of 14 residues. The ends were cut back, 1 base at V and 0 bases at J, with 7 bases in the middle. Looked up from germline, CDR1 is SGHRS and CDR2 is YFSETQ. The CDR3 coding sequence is TGCGCCAGCAGCTTGAGGGGATACCAAGAGACCCAGTACTTC. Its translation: CASSLRGYQETQYF.

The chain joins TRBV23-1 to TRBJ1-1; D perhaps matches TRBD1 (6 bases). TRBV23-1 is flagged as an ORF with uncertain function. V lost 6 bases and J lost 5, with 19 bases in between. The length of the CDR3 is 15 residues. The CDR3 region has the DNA TGCGCCAGCAGCGAAACCAGGGGCCACGAGACTGAAGCTTTCTTT. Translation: CASSETRGHETEAFF.

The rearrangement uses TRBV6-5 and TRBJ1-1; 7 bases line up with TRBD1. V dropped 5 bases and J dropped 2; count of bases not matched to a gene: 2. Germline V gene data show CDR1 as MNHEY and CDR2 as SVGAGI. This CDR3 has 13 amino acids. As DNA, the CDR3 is TGTGCCAGCAGTAAGGGGGCCAACACTGAAGCTTTCTTT. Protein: CASSKGANTEAFF.

The CDR3 loop is CASSTPQGARGETQYF. The CDR3 DNA follows: TGTGCCAGTAGTACCCCACAGGGGGCGCGAGGAGAGACCCAGTACTTC. The chain joins TRBV19 to TRBJ2-5, with 9 bases matching TRBD1. The CDR3 length is 16 residues. CDR1 LNHDA and CDR2 SQIVND come from the germline V gene (reference sequence). The V gene end was trimmed by 4 bases and the J gene end by 4 bases; junction bases not matched to a gene: 10.

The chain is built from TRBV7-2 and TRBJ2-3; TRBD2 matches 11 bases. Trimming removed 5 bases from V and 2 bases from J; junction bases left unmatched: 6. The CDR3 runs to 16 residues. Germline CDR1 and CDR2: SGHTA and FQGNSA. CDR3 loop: CASSPGLAANTDTQYF. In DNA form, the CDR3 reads TGTGCCAGCAGCCCGGGACTAGCGGCGAACACAGATACGCAGTATTTT.

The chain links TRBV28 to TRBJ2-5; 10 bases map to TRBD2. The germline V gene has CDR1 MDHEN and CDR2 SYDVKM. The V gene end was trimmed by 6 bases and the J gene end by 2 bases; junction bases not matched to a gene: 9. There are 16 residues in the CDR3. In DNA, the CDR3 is TGTGCCAGCAGCCGTAGCGGGGGGCGCCTACAAGAGACCCAGTACTTC. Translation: CASSRSGGRLQETQYF. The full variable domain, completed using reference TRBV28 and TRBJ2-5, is DVKVTQSSRYLVKRTGEKVFLECVQDMDHENMFWYRQDPGLGLRLIYFSYDVKMKEKGDIPEGYSVSREKKERFSLILESASTNQTSMYLCASSRSGGRLQETQYFGPGTRLLVL.

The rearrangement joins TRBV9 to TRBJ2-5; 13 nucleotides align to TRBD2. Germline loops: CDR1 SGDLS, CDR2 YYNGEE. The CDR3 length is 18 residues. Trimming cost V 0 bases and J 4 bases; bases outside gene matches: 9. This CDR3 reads CASSVETSGGALVETQYF. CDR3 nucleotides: TGTGCCAGCAGCGTAGAAACTAGCGGGGGGGCGTTGGTAGAGACCCAGTACTTC.

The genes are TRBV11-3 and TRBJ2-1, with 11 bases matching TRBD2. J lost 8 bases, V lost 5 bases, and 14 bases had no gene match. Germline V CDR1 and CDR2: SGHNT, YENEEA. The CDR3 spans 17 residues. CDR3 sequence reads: CASSQSGTSGLVYEQFF. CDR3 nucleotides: TGTGCCAGCAGCCAAAGCGGGACTAGCGGATTGGTTTATGAGCAGTTCTTC.

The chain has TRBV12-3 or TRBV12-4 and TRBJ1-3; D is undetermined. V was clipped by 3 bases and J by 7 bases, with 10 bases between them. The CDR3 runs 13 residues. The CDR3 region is CASSLPAANTIYF. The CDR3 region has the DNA TGTGCCAGCAGTTTGCCGGCGGCCAACACCATATATTTT.